Sequencing of this T cell receptor beta chain was carried out in a study of cytomegalovirus exposure and HLA in healthy donors. Study-wide points: Several top significant clusters appeared, in a later analysis, to be linked to common viral pathogens.

PCR was performed using 60 Vbeta and 13 Jbeta primers. TCRdb keeps only in-frame clones here, not all; method: immunoSEQ multiplex PCR. The repertoire holds roughly 120,000 clones, with around 8.5% as singletons. As concerns this clone: No antigen is known for it.

Germline V gene data show CDR1 as SGDLS and CDR2 as YYNGEE. The CDR3 is 13 amino acids. Trimming removed 0 bases from V and 13 bases from J, with 16 bases in between. The chain joins TRBV9 to TRBJ1-1; D is possibly TRBD1 (5 bases). This TCR was recovered from a man aged 35-49 years in good health and CMV-seronegative. Sequencing input: PBMCs. CDR3 amino acids: CASSVAEAGRFFF. The CDR3 DNA sequence: TGTGCCAGCAGCGTAGCTGAAGCAGGGAGGTTTTTCTTT.